Shown below are 2 T cell receptor beta chains from a single sample sequenced in a study of T-cell memory formation after mild COVID-19. From the 5' RACE reads, TCRdb called clonotypes with MiXCR, one entry per CDR3 protein. The data hold about 350,000 distinct CDR3 sequences, with roughly an eighth observed a single time. The sample taken for sequencing was PBMCs or a T cell subset sorted from them (not recorded which). The receptors were gathered from a man aged 18 to 30 who had mild COVID-19 (a few samples of this study predate the infection). Cell type and time point are not known.

This clonotype has only a few counts. The chain is built from TRBV9 and TRBJ2-1; D perhaps matches TRBD1 (6 bases). Looked up from germline, CDR1 is SGDLS and CDR2 is YYNGEE. V lost 2 bases and J 1 base, leaving 10 bases between the germline ends. There are 15 residues in the CDR3. The DNA for the CDR3 is TGTGCCAGCAGCGTTCGACAGGAGTCCTACAATGAGCAGTTCTTC. This gives the protein CASSVRQESYNEQFF.

This chain connects TRBV2 to TRBJ2-5; D is ambiguous. Per germline, CDR1 SNHLY and CDR2 FYNNEI. The CDR3 consists of 11 residues. V lost 6 bases and J 5 bases, leaving 7 bases between the germline ends. The DNA for the CDR3 is TGTGCCAGCAGCCGCATCGAGACCCAGTACTTC. Translating gives CASSRIETQYF.